A selection of T cell receptor beta chains follows, all from one sample in a study of persistence of HIV-infected CD4 T cells. Clones were sequenced by immunoSEQ multiplex PCR, and TCRdb holds only the in-frame ones, with some missing. The table includes about 33,000 clones, 82% detected once. Their antigens are not known. Specimen: CD4+ T cells sorted from PBMCs after approximately 20-hour stimulation, collected from a patient who received antiretroviral therapy. These receptors were obtained from an adult woman with HIV who was CMV-seropositive. Each CDR3 is given with its conserved first and last residue. Each record gives: J gene, D gene, V gene, clone size, CDR3 protein, CDR3 DNA. A D gene is named only where the DNA matches it firmly. Expanded clones are given a class, and other clones once, few, many or no size at all.

TRBJ2-5 | TRBD1 | TRBV15 | - | CATSPQPGTGGQGETQYF | TGTGCCACCAGCCCACAACCCGGGACAGGGGGCCAAGGGGAGACCCAGTACTTC
TRBJ1-5 | TRBD1 | TRBV10-3 | - | CATRQGLGNQPQHF | TGTGCCACGAGACAGGGGCTCGGCAATCAGCCCCAGCATTTT
TRBJ2-3 | - | TRBV11-3 | - | CASSLGFVGAATDTQYF | TGTGCCAGCAGCTTAGGGTTTGTGGGGGCGGCCACAGATACGCAGTATTTT
TRBJ2-4 | - | TRBV5-4 | - | CASSSRQALGDNIQYF | TGTGCCAGCAGCTCCCGGCAGGCCCTAGGGGATAACATTCAGTACTTC
TRBJ2-5 | - | TRBV28 | - | CASSDGTSRAGSQYF | TGTGCCAGCAGTGATGGGACAAGTCGGGCGGGTAGCCAGTACTTC
TRBJ1-1 | TRBD1 | TRBV6-5 | - | CASSSSDRGGTEAFF | TGTGCCAGCAGTTCGTCGGACAGGGGAGGAACTGAAGCTTTCTTT
TRBJ1-1 | - | TRBV12-5 | - | CASGLVAGANTEAFF | TGTGCTAGTGGTTTGGTAGCAGGTGCGAACACTGAAGCTTTCTTT
TRBJ2-5 | - | TRBV29-1 | - | CSVDRGKETQYF | TGCAGCGTTGACCGAGGGAAAGAGACCCAGTACTTC
TRBJ2-1 | - | TRBV29-1 | once | CSVGGADRDRNRGEQFF | TGCAGCGTTGGGGGCGCGGACAGAGACCGGAATAGGGGTGAGCAGTTCTTC
TRBJ2-7 | - | TRBV7-8 | - | CASSPPGLLSSYEQYF | TGTGCCAGCAGCCCACCTGGACTACTCAGCTCCTACGAGCAGTACTTC
TRBJ1-1 | TRBD1 | TRBV7-2 | - | CASSLIQGAETEAFF | TGTGCCAGCAGCCTAATACAGGGGGCGGAAACTGAAGCTTTCTTT
TRBJ1-1 | - | TRBV15 | - | CATSRDLAGNTEAFF | TGTGCCACCAGCAGAGATTTAGCAGGGAACACTGAAGCTTTCTTT
TRBJ1-5 | - | TRBV30 | - | CAWARAGSNQPQHF | TGTGCCTGGGCCCGAGCGGGTAGCAATCAGCCCCAGCATTTT
TRBJ2-7 | - | TRBV7-2 | - | CASRPAGAPSGEQYF | TGTGCCAGCAGACCTGCGGGGGCGCCCTCGGGGGAGCAGTACTTC
TRBJ1-6 | - | TRBV23-1 | once | CASSQSPSLSDGYSPLHF | TGCGCCAGCAGTCAATCCCCGAGTCTCTCCGACGGGTATTCACCCCTCCACTTT
TRBJ2-7 | TRBD2 | TRBV5-1 | - | CASSLGGQRDREYF | TGCGCCAGCAGCTTGGGGGGCCAGCGGGATCGAGAGTACTTC
TRBJ2-6 | TRBD1 | TRBV2 | - | CASSGDRGLAGANVLTF | TGTGCCAGCAGTGGGGACAGGGGGCTGGCTGGGGCCAACGTCCTGACTTTC
TRBJ2-1 | - | TRBV5-1 | - | CASRPHYNEQFF | TGCGCCAGCAGGCCCCACTACAATGAGCAGTTCTTC
TRBJ1-3 | TRBD1 | TRBV5-4 | - | CASSLGDRGGSGNTIYF | TGTGCCAGCAGCTTGGGGGACAGGGGCGGCTCTGGAAACACCATATATTTT
TRBJ2-7 | TRBD1 | TRBV5-5 | - | CASSPDGTGIYEQYF | TGTGCCAGCAGCCCAGACGGGACAGGGATCTACGAGCAGTACTTC
TRBJ2-7 | - | TRBV5-6 | - | CASSLLSGPARYEQYF | TGTGCCAGCAGCTTGCTTTCTGGGCCAGCTAGGTACGAGCAGTACTTC
TRBJ2-5 | - | TRBV24-1 | few | CATSVRPGETQYF | TGTGCCACCAGTGTCCGGCCCGGAGAGACCCAGTACTTC
TRBJ1-1 | - | TRBV30 | - | CAWRGATEAFF | TGTGCCTGGAGAGGGGCAACTGAAGCTTTCTTT
TRBJ1-2 | - | TRBV3-1/TRBV3-2 | few | CASSQEGHHGYTF | TGTGCCAGCAGCCAAGAGGGACACCATGGCTACACCTTC
TRBJ2-7 | - | TRBV19 | - | CASMRTDTYEQYF | TGTGCCAGTATGCGGACAGATACCTACGAGCAGTACTTC
TRBJ2-4 | TRBD2 | TRBV15 | - | CATSGTRESVGIQYF | TGTGCCACCAGCGGTACGCGGGAGAGTGTTGGCATTCAGTACTTC
TRBJ1-1 | - | TRBV3-1/TRBV3-2 | few | CASSQPGTSFTEAFF | TGTGCCAGCAGCCAACCCGGGACCTCCTTCACTGAAGCTTTCTTT
TRBJ2-5 | TRBD2 | TRBV5-4 | - | CASSPRLAGGQETQYF | TGTGCCAGCAGTCCCAGACTAGCGGGGGGGCAGGAGACCCAGTACTTC
TRBJ1-1 | - | TRBV21-1 | - | CASSKSMLGQGNTEAFF | TGTGCCAGCAGCAAGTCGATGCTAGGACAGGGGAATACTGAAGCTTTCTTT
TRBJ1-6 | - | TRBV5-8 | - | CASSIQTAPLHF | TGTGCCAGCAGCATACAAACAGCACCCCTCCACTTT
TRBJ2-7 | TRBD1 | TRBV2 | - | CASKRDSFYEQYF | TGTGCCAGCAAACGGGACAGCTTCTACGAGCAGTACTTC
TRBJ2-1 | TRBD2 | TRBV7-2 | - | CASSLAGGENEQFF | TGTGCCAGCAGCTTAGCGGGGGGGGAGAATGAGCAGTTCTTC
TRBJ2-1 | TRBD2 | TRBV18 | - | CASSLGGGPTNNEQFF | TGTGCCAGCTCACTTGGGGGGGGACCTACTAACAATGAGCAGTTCTTC
TRBJ1-1 | - | TRBV5-1 | - | CASSPPERGTEAFF | TGCGCCAGCAGCCCACCGGAGCGGGGGACTGAAGCTTTCTTT
TRBJ2-2 | - | TRBV24-1 | - | CATSDIKQGFPGELFF | TGTGCCACCAGTGATATCAAACAGGGTTTCCCCGGGGAGCTGTTTTTT
TRBJ1-1 | - | TRBV6-5 | - | CASSRGGTEAFF | TGTGCCAGCAGCCGGGGGGGTACTGAAGCTTTCTTT
TRBJ2-7 | TRBD1 | TRBV29-1 | - | CSAQGAPGQTYYEQYF | TGCAGCGCCCAGGGAGCTCCGGGACAGACCTACTACGAGCAGTACTTC
TRBJ2-6 | - | TRBV11-3 | - | CASRDKTSGANVLTF | TGTGCCAGCAGGGATAAGACTTCTGGGGCCAACGTCCTGACTTTC
TRBJ2-3 | TRBD2 | TRBV5-1 | - | CASSLALSGVSTDTQYF | TGCGCCAGCAGCTTGGCCCTTAGCGGGGTAAGCACAGATACGCAGTATTTT
TRBJ2-3 | - | TRBV24-1 | - | CATSDLPDRNPDTQYF | TGTGCCACCAGTGATTTGCCCGACAGGAATCCAGATACGCAGTATTTT
TRBJ2-3 | TRBD2 | TRBV19 | once | CASTSGGRGTQYF | TGTGCCAGTACTAGCGGGGGTAGAGGGACGCAGTATTTT
TRBJ1-1 | - | TRBV6-6 | - | CASSWPGDTEAFF | TGTGCCAGCAGTTGGCCCGGAGACACTGAAGCTTTCTTT
TRBJ1-4 | - | TRBV20-1 | - | CSVGPEKLFF | TGCAGTGTCGGCCCCGAAAAACTGTTTTTT
TRBJ2-7 | TRBD1 | TRBV24-1 | - | CATSDGQDYEQYF | TGTGCCACCAGTGACGGACAGGACTACGAGCAGTACTTC
TRBJ1-5 | - | TRBV5-8 | - | CASSPAGTINQPQHF | TGTGCCAGCAGCCCCGCGGGAACCATTAATCAGCCCCAGCATTTT
TRBJ1-6 | - | TRBV18 | - | CASSRLNSPLHF | TGTGCCAGCTCACGACTGAATTCACCCCTCCACTTT
TRBJ2-1 | TRBD2 | TRBV7-2 | - | CASSFSSGGVSYNEQFF | TGTGCCAGCAGCTTCTCTAGCGGGGGTGTCTCCTACAATGAGCAGTTCTTC
TRBJ1-4 | - | TRBV5-1 | few | CASSHRQQGREGEKLFF | TGCGCCAGCAGCCATCGTCAACAGGGTCGGGAGGGGGAAAAACTGTTTTTT
TRBJ2-5 | - | TRBV25-1 | - | CASSTGRTSQETQYF | TGTGCCAGCAGCACAGGCCGAACCTCCCAAGAGACCCAGTACTTC
TRBJ2-7 | TRBD1 | TRBV27 | - | CASGRTGIYEQYF | TGTGCCAGCGGTAGGACAGGGATATACGAGCAGTACTTC
TRBJ2-5 | - | TRBV29-1 | - | CGVEDSNRGGETQYF | TGCGGCGTTGAAGATTCGAACAGGGGGGGGGAGACCCAGTACTTC